This T cell receptor (beta chain) was identified in a study of T cell responses to AZD1222 COVID-19 vaccine. Germline V gene sequence: CDR1 DFQATT, CDR2 SNEGSKA (reference sequence). The V end was cut by 3 bases, the J end by 4 bases, with 7 bases between. The CDR3 sequence is 13 residues long. Broader study findings: Within unmutated variant regions lay the reported targets of nearly half of spike-specific TCRs. CD4 TCRs covered the whole spike, strongest at regions 160-218 and 743-854. Repertoires were obtained only post-peak T cell response.

The table came from immunoSEQ multiplex PCR; TCRdb's copy has only in-frame clones and leaves some out. The table includes around 200,000 clones, around nine tenths detected once. As regards this clone: What it binds is not known.

The sequencing here drew on peripheral blood, taken on day 0 of AZD1222 vaccination. The receptor was isolated from an adult in good health. The chain has TRBV20-1 and TRBJ1-6, with D perhaps TRBD1 (5 bases). The chain's CDR3 is CSASPGYNSPLHF. The CDR3 DNA is TGCAGTGCTAGTCCAGGGTATAATTCACCCCTCCACTTT.